The sequence of this T cell receptor (beta chain) was determined in a study of identical twins. Study outcomes and limitations: Excess low generation probability was seen in twin-shared out-of-frame alpha sequences.

One entry per CDR3 protein results from TCRdb running MiXCR on the 5' RACE reads. The table shows about 920,000 distinct CDR3 sequences, with about 12% occurring only once. Trimming stripped 2 bases from V and 0 bases from J, with 11 bases between. Germline V CDR1 and CDR2: ENHRY, SYGVKD. CDR3 size: 16 residues. This clonotype came up a few times. Its antigen is not known. This sample also appeared in a second study, on yellow fever vaccine responses in identical twins. That work adds: Twins' vaccine T cell response reportedly gave the appearance of partial convergence and partial personalization.

This clonotype was sampled from a woman aged 18-35 years in good health. Sequencing was done on a sample of PBMCs. The rearrangement joins TRBV10-3 to TRBJ2-4, with D possibly being TRBD1 (5 bases). CDR3 in amino acids: CAISETGALAKNIQYF. The CDR3 DNA follows: TGTGCCATCAGTGAGACAGGAGCACTAGCCAAAAACATTCAGTACTTC.